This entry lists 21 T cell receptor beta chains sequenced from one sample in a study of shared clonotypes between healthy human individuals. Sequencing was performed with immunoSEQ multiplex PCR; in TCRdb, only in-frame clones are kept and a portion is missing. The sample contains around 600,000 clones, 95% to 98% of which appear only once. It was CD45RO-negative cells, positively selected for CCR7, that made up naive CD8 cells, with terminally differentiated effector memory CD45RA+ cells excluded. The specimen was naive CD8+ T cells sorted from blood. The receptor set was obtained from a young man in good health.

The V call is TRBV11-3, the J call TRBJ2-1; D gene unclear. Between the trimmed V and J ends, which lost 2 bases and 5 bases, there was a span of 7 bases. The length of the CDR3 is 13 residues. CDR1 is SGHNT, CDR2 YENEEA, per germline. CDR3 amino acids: CASSLWDNNEQFF. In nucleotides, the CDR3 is TGTGCCAGCAGCTTATGGGATAACAATGAGCAGTTCTTC.

CDR3 sequence (DNA): TGCGCCAGCAGCTTAGGGCTATCTAACTATGGCTACACCTTC. This encodes CASSLGLSNYGYTF. The J gene is TRBJ1-2, the V gene TRBV5-1; D remains ambiguous. CDR1 is SGHRS and CDR2 is YFSETQ in the germline V gene. V was clipped by 2 bases and J by 0 bases, with 8 bases between them. This CDR3 has 14 amino acids.

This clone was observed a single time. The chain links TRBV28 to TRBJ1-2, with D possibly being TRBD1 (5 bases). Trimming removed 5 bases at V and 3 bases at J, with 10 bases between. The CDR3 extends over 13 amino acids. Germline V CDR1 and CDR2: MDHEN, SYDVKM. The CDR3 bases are TGTGCCAGCAGTGACAGCGATTACTATGGCTACACCTTC. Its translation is CASSDSDYYGYTF.

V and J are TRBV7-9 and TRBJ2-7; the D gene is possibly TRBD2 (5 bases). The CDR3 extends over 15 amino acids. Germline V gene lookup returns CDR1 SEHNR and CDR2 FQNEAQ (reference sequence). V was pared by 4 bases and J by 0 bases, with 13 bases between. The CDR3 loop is CASSYSGLNSYEQYF. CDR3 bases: TGTGCCAGCAGCTATTCGGGATTAAACTCCTACGAGCAGTACTTC. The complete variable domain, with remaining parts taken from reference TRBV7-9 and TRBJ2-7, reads DTGVSQNPRHKITKRGQNVTFRCDPISEHNRLYWYRQTLGQGPEFLTYFQNEAQLEKSRLLSDRFSAERPKGSFSTLEIQRTEQGDSAMYLCASSYSGLNSYEQYFGPGTRLTVT.

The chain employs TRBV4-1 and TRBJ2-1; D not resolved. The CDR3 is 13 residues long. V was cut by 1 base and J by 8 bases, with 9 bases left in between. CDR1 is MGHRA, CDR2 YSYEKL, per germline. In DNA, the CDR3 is TGCGCCAGCAGCCAAGGGGCCGGCTATGAGCAGTTCTTC. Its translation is CASSQGAGYEQFF.

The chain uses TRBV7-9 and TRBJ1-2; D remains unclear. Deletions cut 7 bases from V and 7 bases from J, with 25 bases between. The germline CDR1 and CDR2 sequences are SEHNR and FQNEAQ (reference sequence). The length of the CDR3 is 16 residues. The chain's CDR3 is CASTPSGGGVKGGYTF. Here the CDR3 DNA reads TGTGCCAGCACCCCCTCGGGAGGAGGCGTTAAAGGTGGCTACACCTTC.

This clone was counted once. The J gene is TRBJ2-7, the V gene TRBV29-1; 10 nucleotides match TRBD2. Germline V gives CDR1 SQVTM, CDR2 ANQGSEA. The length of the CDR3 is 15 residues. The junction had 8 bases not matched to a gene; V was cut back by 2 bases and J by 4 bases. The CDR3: CSVELRSGRDYEQYF. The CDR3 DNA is TGCAGCGTTGAACTCAGAAGCGGGAGGGATTACGAGCAGTACTTC.

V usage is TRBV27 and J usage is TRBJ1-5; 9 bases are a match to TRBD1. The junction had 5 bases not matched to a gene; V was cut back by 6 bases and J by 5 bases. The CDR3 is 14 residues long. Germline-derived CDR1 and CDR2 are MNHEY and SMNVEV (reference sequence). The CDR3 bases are TGTGCCAGCAGGCTACAGGGGGCGGATCAGCCCCAGCATTTT. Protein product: CASRLQGADQPQHF.

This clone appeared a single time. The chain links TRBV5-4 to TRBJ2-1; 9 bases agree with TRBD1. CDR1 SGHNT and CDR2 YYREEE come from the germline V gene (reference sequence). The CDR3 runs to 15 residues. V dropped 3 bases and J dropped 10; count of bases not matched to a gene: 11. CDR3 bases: TGTGCCAGCAGCTCTACCGGGACAGGGTTCAGAGAGCAGTTCTTC. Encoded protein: CASSSTGTGFREQFF.

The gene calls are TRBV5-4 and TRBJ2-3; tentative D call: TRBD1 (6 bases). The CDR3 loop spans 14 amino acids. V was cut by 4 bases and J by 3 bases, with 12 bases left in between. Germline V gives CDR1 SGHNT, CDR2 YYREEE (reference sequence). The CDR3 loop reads CASSHMQGTDTQYF. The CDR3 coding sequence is TGTGCCAGCAGCCATATGCAGGGGACAGATACGCAGTATTTT.

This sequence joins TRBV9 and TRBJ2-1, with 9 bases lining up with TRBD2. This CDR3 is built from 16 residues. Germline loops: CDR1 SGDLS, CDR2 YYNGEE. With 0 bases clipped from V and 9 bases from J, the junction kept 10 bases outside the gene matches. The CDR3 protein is CASSVVSAGGPSEQFF. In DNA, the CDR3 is TGTGCCAGCAGCGTAGTATCCGCGGGAGGGCCCAGTGAGCAGTTCTTC.

CDR3 residues: CASSLYGLRDSYEQYF. In DNA, the CDR3 is TGTGCCAGCAGCTTATACGGCTTACGGGACTCCTACGAGCAGTACTTC. This chain uses TRBV11-2 with TRBJ2-7; D perhaps matches TRBD2 (5 bases). CDR3 length: 16 amino acids. Deletions cut 2 bases from V and 0 bases from J, with 14 bases between. Germline assignment: CDR1 SGHAT and CDR2 FQNNGV.

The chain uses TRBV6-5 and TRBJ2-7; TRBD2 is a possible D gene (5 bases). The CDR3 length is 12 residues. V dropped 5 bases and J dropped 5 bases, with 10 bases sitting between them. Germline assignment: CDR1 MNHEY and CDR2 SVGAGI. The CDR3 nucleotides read TGTGCCAGCAGTGGAACGGGAAACGAGCAGTACTTC. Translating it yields CASSGTGNEQYF.

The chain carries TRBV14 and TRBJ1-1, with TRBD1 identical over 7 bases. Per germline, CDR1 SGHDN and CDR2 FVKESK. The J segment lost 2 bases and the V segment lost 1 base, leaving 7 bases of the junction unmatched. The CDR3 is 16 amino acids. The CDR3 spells CASSQGLTGHNTEAFF. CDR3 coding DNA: TGTGCCAGCAGCCAAGGGCTGACAGGGCACAACACTGAAGCTTTCTTT.

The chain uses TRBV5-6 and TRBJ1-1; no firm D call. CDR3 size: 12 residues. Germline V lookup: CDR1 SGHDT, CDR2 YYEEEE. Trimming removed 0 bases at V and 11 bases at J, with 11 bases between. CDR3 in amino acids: CASSLVAGRAFF. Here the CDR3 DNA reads TGTGCCAGCAGCTTGGTGGCCGGGAGGGCTTTCTTT. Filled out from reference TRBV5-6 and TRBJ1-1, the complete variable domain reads DAGVTQSPTHLIKTRGQQVTLRCSPKSGHDTVSWYQQALGQGPQFIFQYYEEEERQRGNFPDRFSGHQFPNYSSELNVNALLLGDSALYLCASSLVAGRAFFGQGTRLTVV.

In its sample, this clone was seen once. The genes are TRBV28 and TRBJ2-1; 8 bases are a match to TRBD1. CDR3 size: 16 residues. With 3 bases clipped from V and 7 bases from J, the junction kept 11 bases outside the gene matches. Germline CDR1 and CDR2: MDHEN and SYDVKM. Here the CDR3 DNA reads TGTGCCAGCAGTTTGGTTGGACAGGGAAATTGGAATGAGCAGTTCTTC. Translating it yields CASSLVGQGNWNEQFF.

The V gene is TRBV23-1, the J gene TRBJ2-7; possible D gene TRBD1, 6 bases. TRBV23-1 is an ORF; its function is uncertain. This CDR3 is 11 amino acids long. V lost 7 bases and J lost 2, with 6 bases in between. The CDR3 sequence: CASNRAYEQYF. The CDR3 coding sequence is TGCGCCAGCAACAGGGCCTACGAGCAGTACTTC.

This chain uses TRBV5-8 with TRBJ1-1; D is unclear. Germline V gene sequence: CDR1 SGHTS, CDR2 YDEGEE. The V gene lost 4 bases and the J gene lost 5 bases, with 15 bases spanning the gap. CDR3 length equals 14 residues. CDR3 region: CASSLKLQITEAFF. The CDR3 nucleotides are TGTGCCAGCAGCCTAAAATTGCAGATAACTGAAGCTTTCTTT.

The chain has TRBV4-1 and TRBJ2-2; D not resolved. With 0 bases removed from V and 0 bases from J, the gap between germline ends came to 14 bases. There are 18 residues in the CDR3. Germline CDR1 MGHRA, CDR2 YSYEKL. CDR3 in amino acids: CASSQDLETLSNTGELFF. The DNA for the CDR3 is TGCGCCAGCAGCCAAGATTTGGAGACCCTTTCGAACACCGGGGAGCTGTTTTTT.

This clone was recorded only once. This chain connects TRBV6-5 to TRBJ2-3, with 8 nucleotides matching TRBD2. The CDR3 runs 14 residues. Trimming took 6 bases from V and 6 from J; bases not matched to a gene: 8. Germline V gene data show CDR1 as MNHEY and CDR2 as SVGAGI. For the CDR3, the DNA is TGTGCCAGCAGCATTTCGGGAGGGGCGGATACGCAGTATTTT. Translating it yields CASSISGGADTQYF.

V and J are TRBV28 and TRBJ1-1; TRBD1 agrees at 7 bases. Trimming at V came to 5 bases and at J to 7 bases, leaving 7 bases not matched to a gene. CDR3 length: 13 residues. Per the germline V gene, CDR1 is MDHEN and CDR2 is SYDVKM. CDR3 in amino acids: CASSLRTGLEAFF. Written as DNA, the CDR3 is TGTGCCAGCAGTCTCAGGACAGGACTTGAAGCTTTCTTT.